The clone carrying this T cell receptor beta chain has ten or more counts. These data come from a study of spatial heterogeneity in lung cancer. MiXCR was run by TCRdb on the 5' RACE reads, yielding one entry per CDR3 protein. The profile shows about 27,000 distinct CDR3 sequences, 6% to 7.5% of them singletons. The germline V gene has CDR1 SGHAT and CDR2 FQNNGV. The CDR3 is made up of 15 amino acids. V lost 5 bases to trimming and J lost 11 bases, with 23 bases between them. Time point in this sample: sample taken at primary tumor resection. The sequencing used PBMCs, collected at surgery. The chain uses TRBV11-2 and TRBJ2-3, with D tentatively TRBD1 (6 bases). The source of this sequence is a male donor with early-stage non-small cell lung cancer. The CDR3 here is CASSVTQGEGYRQYF. The CDR3 DNA reads as TGTGCCAGCAGCGTAACACAGGGTGAAGGGTACAGGCAGTATTTT.